Shown below are 32 T cell receptor beta chains from a single sample sequenced in a study of tumor and adjacent non-tumor tissue in lung cancer. This sample's RNA came from whole unsorted tissue. A modified ARM-PCR protocol with three rounds of nested PCR amplified TCRbeta. One entry per CDR3 protein, called by TCRdb with MiXCR from the multiplex PCR reads. The sample lists roughly 93,000 distinct CDR3 sequences; around 71% were seen once. The specimen sequenced was lung tumor tissue. These TCRs come from a man aged 60 to 69 with non-small cell lung cancer.

The V gene is TRBV11-3, the J gene TRBJ2-3; 7 bases agree with TRBD2. CDR1 SGHNT and CDR2 YENEEA come from the germline V gene. CDR3 size: 14 residues. J lost 14 bases, V lost 5 bases, and 16 bases had no gene match. The CDR3 coding sequence is TGTGCCAGCAGCCCCAGGCTAGCGGCAGATACGTGGTATTTT. Protein: CASSPRLAADTWYF.

This rearrangement joins TRBV10-3 to TRBJ1-6; D is uncertain. Germline CDR1 and CDR2: ENHRY and SYGVKD. V dropped 7 bases and J dropped 18 bases, with 22 bases sitting between them. The CDR3 contains 13 residues. Written as DNA, the CDR3 is TGTGCCATCAACCTAGGGCATAATTCATCCCCCCACTTT. Translated: CAINLGHNSSPHF.

Details on this clonotype: The missing conserved phenylalanine or tryptophan at the end of this CDR3 makes a read error likely. The gene calls are TRBV11-1 and TRBJ2-7; no reliable D call. The CDR3 loop spans 12 amino acids. Germline CDR1 and CDR2: SGHAT and FQDESV (reference sequence). CDR3 in DNA: TGTACCAGCAACTTTTCAGACGGCGAGCAGTACTTG. This gives the protein CTSNFSDGEQYL.

A word on this clonotype: An end of the junction does not agree with germline; a read error may underlie this. In nucleotides, the CDR3 is TGTGCCGGCAGTGAGAATTGGCAGGGGATGCGGCTCCAGCATTTT. It encodes CAGSENWQGMRLQHF. The chain combines TRBV6-1 with TRBJ1-5; perhaps TRBD1 as D (6 bases). The CDR3 is made up of 15 amino acids. Germline loops: CDR1 MNHNS, CDR2 SASEGT.

As to this clonotype: One end of the junction fails to match germline, which may point to a read error. This sequence joins TRBV11-1 and TRBJ1-1; D is unresolved. The V gene's germline CDR1 is SGHAT and CDR2 FQDESV (reference sequence). The CDR3 is made up of 14 amino acids. The CDR3 DNA reads TGTGCCATCAGCTTATCGGCAGGCGAGACTGAAGTTTTCTTT. This translates into CAISLSAGETEVFF.

Comments on this clonotype: At one of its ends the junction is not consistent with the germline gene, which may arise from a read error. The CDR3 spells CASNIGTSGSNGELFF. CDR3 DNA sequence: TGTGCTAGCAACATTGGGACTAGCGGGAGCAACGGGGAGCTGTTTTTT. V gene TRBV11-1 combines with J gene TRBJ2-2, with TRBD2 matching 14 bases. Germline CDR1 SGHAT, CDR2 FQDESV (reference sequence). There are 16 residues in the CDR3.

This clonotype was found a few times. This could be a read error, since a much larger clone is one nucleotide away. The chain recombines TRBV30 with TRBJ2-7; no clear D gene. The CDR3 consists of 12 residues. Germline V gene data show CDR1 as GTSNPN and CDR2 as SVGIG (reference sequence). The CDR3 region is CVWSVDSLEQYF. CDR3 sequence (DNA): TGTGTCTGGAGTGTAGACTCTCTCGAGCAGTACTTC.

The chain recombines TRBV6-5 with TRBJ1-1; D possibly corresponds to TRBD1 (5 bases). Germline lookup yields CDR1 MNHEY and CDR2 SVGAGI. The V gene lost 7 bases and the J gene lost 7 bases, with 22 bases spanning the gap. The CDR3 sequence is 15 residues long. The CDR3 here is CASNSRARLDSEAFF. CDR3 nucleotide sequence: TGTGCCAGCAACTCCAGGGCCCGGCTTGACAGTGAAGCTTTCTTT.

Concerning this clonotype itself: The junction differs from germline at one of its ends, possibly a read error. The chain recombines TRBV11-2 with TRBJ2-7; 7 bases are shared with TRBD2. The CDR3 is 14 amino acids. Germline V lookup: CDR1 SGHAT, CDR2 FQNNGV. CDR3: CASSLEAGRYEQYF. The CDR3 region has the DNA TGTGCCAGCAGCCTAGAAGCGGGGAGGTACGAGCAGTACTTC.

CDR3 coding DNA: TGTGCCAGCAGCCCAGGGACTGGCGGATACGAGCAGTACTTC. It codes for CASSPGTGGYEQYF. The chain has TRBV7-9 and TRBJ2-7, with a tentative D call TRBD2 (6 bases). CDR3 length: 14 amino acids. Trimming took off 5 bases at V and 4 bases at J, with 15 bases between the two ends. Germline CDR1 and CDR2: SEHNR and FQNEAQ (reference sequence). The whole variable domain, filled in from reference TRBV7-9 and TRBJ2-7, reads DTGVSQNPRHKITKRGQNVTFRCDPISEHNRLYWYRQTLGQGPEFLTYFQNEAQLEKSRLLSDRFSAERPKGSFSTLEIQRTEQGDSAMYLCASSPGTGGYEQYFGPGTRLTVT.

On this clonotype itself: This may come from a read error, since a much larger clone is one base off. The chain joins TRBV10-1 to TRBJ2-1; 7 nucleotides align to TRBD1. The V gene end was trimmed by 5 bases and the J gene end by 12 bases; junction bases not matched to a gene: 19. The V gene's germline CDR1 is WNHNN and CDR2 SYGVQD (reference sequence). This CDR3 is 16 amino acids long. DNA for the CDR3: TGCGCCAGCAGTAAGGGGGCAGGGGCCCCCTACAGTGGGCAGTTCTTC. Translated: CASSKGAGAPYSGQFF.

Points on this clonotype: The final CDR3 position lacks the conserved phenylalanine or tryptophan, pointing to a likely read error. The chain recombines TRBV6-5 with TRBJ2-1; 15 bases map to TRBD2. The CDR3 consists of 15 residues. The V and J ends lost 6 bases and 7 bases, in that order; junction bases with no gene match: 4. Germline V gives CDR1 MNHEY, CDR2 SVGAGI. In DNA, the CDR3 is TGTGCCAGCAGGCAAGGGACTAGCGGGGGGAATGAGCAGTTCTTA. Its translation is CASRQGTSGGNEQFL.

To note about this clonotype: This clone may be a read error of a much larger clone one base away. The rearrangement links TRBV20-1 to TRBJ2-5; 7 bases align to TRBD1. Losses at the gene ends were 8 bases for V and 5 bases for J; bases not matched to a gene: 8. Germline V lookup: CDR1 DFQATT, CDR2 SNEGSKA (reference sequence). The CDR3 is made up of 12 amino acids. The DNA for the CDR3 is TGCAGTACGACAGGGAATGCGGAGACCCAGTACTTC. It translates to CSTTGNAETQYF.

To note about this clonotype: Here the CDR3 omits its conserved ending phenylalanine or tryptophan, so a read error is the likely source. The chain couples TRBV11-2 to TRBJ2-5; D possibly corresponds to TRBD2 (5 bases). Germline assignment: CDR1 SGHAT and CDR2 FQNNGV. The CDR3 contains 15 residues. In DNA form, the CDR3 reads TGTGCCAGCAGCTTAGGAGGGTCGGTTCAAGGGACCCAGTACATC. As protein: CASSLGGSVQGTQYI.

To note about this clonotype: A read error is likely, as this CDR3 ends without the conserved phenylalanine or tryptophan. The limits of the CDR3 on the DNA are not certain, so only TCRdb's listed CDR3 is given. V is TRBV5-5 and J is TRBJ2-1. From germline, CDR1 is SGHKS and CDR2 YYEKEE (reference sequence). The CDR3 totals 12 residues, both ends included. This chain's CDR3 is CASSLTAIGQSL.

As for this clonotype: A junction boundary mismatches the germline segment, possibly from a read error. The rearrangement joins TRBV28 to TRBJ2-3; 11 bases line up with TRBD2. This CDR3 spans 15 amino acids. Germline V gene lookup returns CDR1 MDHEN and CDR2 SYDVKM. The CDR3: CVSKNSGRDTDTQYF. CDR3 DNA: TGTGTCAGCAAAAATAGCGGGAGGGACACAGATACGCAGTATTTT.

This clonotype showed up many times. This sequence joins TRBV6-1 and TRBJ2-3, with 13 nucleotides matching TRBD2. The V segment lost 0 bases and the J segment 2 bases; nucleotides outside the gene matches: 8. The CDR3 is made up of 19 amino acids. Germline V gives CDR1 MNHNS, CDR2 SASEGT. In DNA form, the CDR3 reads TGTGCCAGCAGTGAAGCTGTCCCGGGACTAGCGGGACTCACAGATACGCAGTATTTT. Translated, it gives CASSEAVPGLAGLTDTQYF.

The chain has TRBV12-3 or TRBV12-4 and TRBJ2-3, with a tentative D call TRBD1 (5 bases). The germline V and J ends were trimmed by 5 bases and 1 base, with 13 bases remaining between them. This CDR3 spans 15 amino acids. CDR3 protein: CASSSQRGRTDTQYF. CDR3 DNA: TGTGCCAGCAGTAGTCAAAGGGGCCGCACAGATACGCAGTATTTT.

With regard to this clonotype: An end of the junction does not agree with germline; a read error may underlie this. J is TRBJ1-5 and V is TRBV4-1, with D unclear. From germline, CDR1 is MGHRA and CDR2 YSYEKL. This CDR3 has 15 amino acids. This CDR3 reads CASNQEESRNQPKHF. The CDR3 DNA is TGCGCCAGCAACCAAGAGGAGTCCCGGAATCAGCCCAAGCATTTT.

The V gene is TRBV7-9, the J gene TRBJ2-3; D perhaps matches TRBD2 (6 bases). The ends were cut back, 5 bases at V and 0 bases at J, with 24 bases in the middle. Germline lookup yields CDR1 SEHNR and CDR2 FQNEAQ (reference sequence). The CDR3 covers 19 residues. CDR3 DNA sequence: TGTGCCAGCAGCCGTCCAAGACTAGTGGGAGTGGGAAGCACAGATACGCAGTATTTT. This encodes CASSRPRLVGVGSTDTQYF.

As concerns this clonotype: A much larger clone lies one base from this, so it may be a read error. The rearrangement uses TRBV12-3 or TRBV12-4 and TRBJ2-1, with D unclear. The CDR3 spans 13 residues. The ends were cut back, 5 bases at V and 4 bases at J, with 9 bases in the middle. The CDR3 region is CASSETRYNEQFF. CDR3 coding DNA: TGTGCCAGCAGTGAGACAAGGTACAATGAGCAGTTCTTC.

In this sample, this clonotype turned up once. The junction does not match germline at one end; this may be a read error. The chain links TRBV6-1 to TRBJ2-5; D is perhaps TRBD2 (5 bases). The germline V gene encodes CDR1 MNHNS and CDR2 SASEGT. The CDR3 is 14 amino acids. CDR3 bases: TGTGCGAGCAGTGGGCGGGCATTCCAAGAGACCCAGCACTTC. It specifies CASSGRAFQETQHF.

Points on this clonotype: The junction and the germline gene differ at one end; a read error may be behind it. The genes are TRBV4-1 and TRBJ1-3; a weak D match, TRBD1 (6 bases). The CDR3 spans 16 residues. Germline V CDR1 and CDR2: MGHRA, YSYEKL. CDR3 sequence: CANSLFDRRSGNTIYF. DNA for the CDR3: TGCGCCAACAGCCTTTTTGACAGGAGGTCTGGAAACACCATATATTTT.

Ten or more counts support this clonotype. The chain recombines TRBV5-1 with TRBJ1-6; 9 nucleotides align to TRBD1. Germline CDR1 is SGHRS and CDR2 is YFSETQ. The length of the CDR3 is 15 residues. With 4 bases clipped from V and 8 bases from J, the junction kept 7 bases outside the gene matches. CDR3 loop: CASSLSGQGDSPLHF. In DNA, the CDR3 is TGCGCCAGCAGCCTATCGGGACAGGGTGATTCACCCCTCCACTTT.

A remark on this clonotype: A read error may account for a junction end that differs from germline. The chain combines TRBV6-6 with TRBJ1-1; D ambiguous. The germline V gene has CDR1 MNHNY and CDR2 SVGAGI (reference sequence). CDR3 size: 13 residues. The CDR3 spells CARTLHSNTEAFF. The CDR3, as DNA: TGTGCCAGAACTCTCCACAGTAACACTGAAGCTTTCTTC.

For this clonotype: At one end, the junction sequence differs from germline, possibly due to a read error. This rearrangement joins TRBV11-2 to TRBJ2-1; D is tentatively TRBD1 or TRBD2 (6 bases each). The CDR3 is 15 amino acids. Per germline, CDR1 SGHAT and CDR2 FQNNGV. The CDR3 region is CTSSQGTQSYSELFF. CDR3 nucleotides: TGTACCAGCAGCCAGGGGACTCAGTCCTACAGTGAGCTGTTCTTC.

V is TRBV11-3 and J is TRBJ2-2; the D is unclear. The germline gives CDR1 SGHNT, CDR2 YENEEA. The CDR3 is made up of 13 amino acids. The V gene lost 1 base and the J gene lost 7 bases, with 7 bases spanning the gap. The CDR3 bases are TGTGCCAGCAGCTTAGTCACAGTCGGGGAGCTGTTTTTT. Protein sequence: CASSLVTVGELFF. The entire variable domain, with the rest obtained from reference TRBV11-3 and TRBJ2-2, is as follows: EAGVVQSPRYKIIEKKQPVAFWCNPISGHNTLYWYLQNLGQGPELLIRYENEEAVDDSQLPKDRFSAERLKGVDSTLKIQPAELGDSAVYLCASSLVTVGELFFGEGSRLTVL.

This chain links TRBV6-5 with TRBJ2-5; 8 bases match TRBD2. Germline trimming cut 2 bases from V and 3 bases from J; bases unmatched to any gene: 8. CDR1 is MNHEY and CDR2 is SVGAGI in the germline V gene. The CDR3 loop spans 16 amino acids. The CDR3 loop is CASSYTSGGLEETQYF. The CDR3, as DNA: TGTGCCAGCAGTTACACATCGGGGGGGTTGGAAGAGACCCAGTACTTC.

This chain links TRBV5-5 with TRBJ2-3, with TRBD2 matching 8 bases. Unmatched junction bases numbered 3, after V lost 0 bases and J lost 0 bases. Germline V CDR1 and CDR2: SGHKS, YYEKEE (reference sequence). CDR3 length equals 16 residues. CDR3: CASSLGASGSTDTQYF. The DNA for the CDR3 is TGTGCCAGCAGCTTGGGTGCTAGCGGGAGCACAGATACGCAGTATTTT.

Concerning this clonotype itself: At one end, the junction sequence differs from germline, possibly due to a read error. The chain carries TRBV11-3 and TRBJ2-1, with 11 positions matching TRBD2. This CDR3 contains 18 residues. Germline V gene lookup returns CDR1 SGHNT and CDR2 YENEEA. CDR3 DNA: TGTGCCAGCAGCTTAGATTTACTAGCGGGAGAGCTCTGCAATGTGCAGTTCTTC. It encodes CASSLDLLAGELCNVQFF.

The rearrangement uses TRBV5-1 and TRBJ1-1; possibly TRBD1 for D (5 bases). V shed 1 base and J shed 4 bases, with 11 bases lying between them. Germline V CDR1 and CDR2: SGHRS, YFSETQ. This CDR3 region has 14 residues. CDR3 sequence (DNA): TGCGCCAGCAGCTTGTGGCAGGGCGGCACTGAAGCTTTCTTT. Translating gives CASSLWQGGTEAFF.

This clonotype was picked up one time. A read error may explain this, as a much larger clone is one base away. This chain links TRBV6-6 with TRBJ2-4, with 9 bases that match TRBD1. The trim removed 5 bases at V and 3 bases at J, leaving 8 bases unmatched. The germline V gene encodes CDR1 MNHNY and CDR2 SVGAGI (reference sequence). The CDR3 is 16 residues long. Written as DNA, the CDR3 is TGTGCCAGCAGTCAAAGGGACAGGGATTTCAAAAACATTCAGTACTTC. This codes for CASSQRDRDFKNIQYF.